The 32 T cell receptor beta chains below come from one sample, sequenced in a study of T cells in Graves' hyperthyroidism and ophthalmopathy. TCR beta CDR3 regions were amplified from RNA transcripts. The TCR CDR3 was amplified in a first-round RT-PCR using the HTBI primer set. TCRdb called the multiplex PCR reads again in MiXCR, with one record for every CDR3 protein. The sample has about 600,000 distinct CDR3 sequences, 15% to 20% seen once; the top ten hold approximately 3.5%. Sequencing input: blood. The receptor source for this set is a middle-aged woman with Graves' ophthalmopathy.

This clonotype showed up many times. This chain's CDR3 is CAISVATGAETQYF. The CDR3 region has the DNA TGTGCCATCAGTGTAGCTACGGGGGCGGAGACCCAGTACTTC. The J gene is TRBJ2-5, the V gene TRBV10-3; D assignment may be TRBD1 or TRBD2 (6 bases each). Germline values: CDR1 ENHRY, CDR2 SYGVKD. This CDR3 is 14 amino acids long. With 4 bases removed from V and 5 bases from J, the gap between germline ends came to 14 bases.

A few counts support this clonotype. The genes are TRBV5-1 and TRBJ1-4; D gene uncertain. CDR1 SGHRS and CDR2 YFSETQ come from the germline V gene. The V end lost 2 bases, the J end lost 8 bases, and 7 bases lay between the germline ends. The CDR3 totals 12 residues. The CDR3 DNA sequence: TGCGCCAGCAGCTTTGACGGGGAAAAACTGTTTTTT. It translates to CASSFDGEKLFF.

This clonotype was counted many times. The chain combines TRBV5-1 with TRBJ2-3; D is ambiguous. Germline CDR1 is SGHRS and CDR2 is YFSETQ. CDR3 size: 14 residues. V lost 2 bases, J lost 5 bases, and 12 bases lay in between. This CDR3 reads CASSLSGIGDTQYF. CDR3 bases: TGCGCCAGCAGCTTATCCGGTATCGGAGATACGCAGTATTTT.

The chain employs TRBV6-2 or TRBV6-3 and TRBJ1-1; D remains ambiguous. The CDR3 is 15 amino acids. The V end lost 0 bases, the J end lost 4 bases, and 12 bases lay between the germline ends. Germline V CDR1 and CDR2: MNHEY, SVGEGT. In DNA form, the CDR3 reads TGTGCCAGCAGTTACTCAGGACTACTGGGCACTGAAGCTTTCTTT. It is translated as CASSYSGLLGTEAFF.

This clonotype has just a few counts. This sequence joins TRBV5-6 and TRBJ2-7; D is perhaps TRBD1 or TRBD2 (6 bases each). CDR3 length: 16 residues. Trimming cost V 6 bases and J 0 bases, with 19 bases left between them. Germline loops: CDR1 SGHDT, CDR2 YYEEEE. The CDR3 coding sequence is TGTGCCAGCACCTACCTAGGGGGGCCGAGCTCCTACGAGCAGTACTTC. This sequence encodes CASTYLGGPSSYEQYF.

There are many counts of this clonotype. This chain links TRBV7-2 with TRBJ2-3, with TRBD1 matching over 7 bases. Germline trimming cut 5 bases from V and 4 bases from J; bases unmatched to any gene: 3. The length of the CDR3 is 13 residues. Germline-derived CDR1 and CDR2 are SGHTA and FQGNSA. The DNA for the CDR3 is TGTGCCAGCAGCCGGACAGGTGCAGATACGCAGTATTTT. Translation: CASSRTGADTQYF.

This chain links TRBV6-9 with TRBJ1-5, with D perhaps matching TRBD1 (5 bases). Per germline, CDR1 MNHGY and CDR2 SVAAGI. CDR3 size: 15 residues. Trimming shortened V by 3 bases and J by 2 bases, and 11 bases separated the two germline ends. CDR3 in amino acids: CASSYTSGRNQPQHF. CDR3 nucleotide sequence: TGTGCCAGCAGTTACACATCAGGGCGCAATCAGCCCCAGCATTTT.

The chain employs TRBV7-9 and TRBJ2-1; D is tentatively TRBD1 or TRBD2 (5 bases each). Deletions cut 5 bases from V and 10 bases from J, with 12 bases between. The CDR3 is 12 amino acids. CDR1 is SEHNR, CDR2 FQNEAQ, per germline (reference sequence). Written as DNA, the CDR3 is TGTGCCAGCAGCAAGGGGAGTGACGAGCAGTTCTTC. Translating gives CASSKGSDEQFF.

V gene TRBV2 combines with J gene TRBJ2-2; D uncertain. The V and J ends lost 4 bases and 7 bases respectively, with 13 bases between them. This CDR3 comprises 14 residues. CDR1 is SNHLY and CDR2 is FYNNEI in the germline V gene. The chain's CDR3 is CASSAAGGFGELFF. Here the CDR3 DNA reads TGTGCCAGCAGTGCCGCAGGCGGATTCGGGGAGCTGTTTTTT. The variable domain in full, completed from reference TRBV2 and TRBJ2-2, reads EPEVTQTPSHQVTQMGQEVILRCVPISNHLYFYWYRQILGQKVEFLVSFYNNEISEKSEIFDDQFSVERPDGSNFTLKIRSTKLEDSAMYFCASSAAGGFGELFFGEGSRLTVL.

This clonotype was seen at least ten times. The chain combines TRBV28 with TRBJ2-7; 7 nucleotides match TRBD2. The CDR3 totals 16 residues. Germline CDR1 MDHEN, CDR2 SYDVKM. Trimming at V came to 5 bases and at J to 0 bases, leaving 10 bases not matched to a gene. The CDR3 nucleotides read TGTGCCAGCAGTACCGGCGGGAGCCTGAGCTCCTACGAGCAGTACTTC. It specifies CASSTGGSLSSYEQYF.

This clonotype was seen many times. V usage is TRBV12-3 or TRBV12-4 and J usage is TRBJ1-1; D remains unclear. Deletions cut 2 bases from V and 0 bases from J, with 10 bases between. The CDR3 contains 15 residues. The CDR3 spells CASSLWAGLNTEAFF. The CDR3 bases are TGTGCCAGCAGTTTATGGGCAGGCTTGAACACTGAAGCTTTCTTT.

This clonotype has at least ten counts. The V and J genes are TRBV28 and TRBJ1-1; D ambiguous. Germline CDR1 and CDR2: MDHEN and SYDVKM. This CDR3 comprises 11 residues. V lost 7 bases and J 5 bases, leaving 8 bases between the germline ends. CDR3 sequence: CASNERTEAFF. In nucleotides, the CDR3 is TGTGCCAGCAATGAACGGACTGAAGCTTTCTTT.

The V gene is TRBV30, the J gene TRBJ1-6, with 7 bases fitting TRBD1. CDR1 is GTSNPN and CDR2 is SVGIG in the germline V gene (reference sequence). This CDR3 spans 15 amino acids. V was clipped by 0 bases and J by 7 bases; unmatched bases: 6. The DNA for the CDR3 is TGTGCCTGGAGTGTACTACAGGGGACGAATTCACCCCTCCACTTT. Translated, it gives CAWSVLQGTNSPLHF.

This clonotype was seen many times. The CDR3 nucleotides read TGTGCCAGCAGCCAAGAAGAGGGACCCTACGAGCAGTACTTC. Encoded protein: CASSQEEGPYEQYF. This chain joins TRBV3-1 and TRBJ2-7; D may match TRBD1 or TRBD2 (5 bases each). CDR3 length equals 14 residues. Germline values: CDR1 LGHDT, CDR2 YNNKEL (reference sequence). Between the trimmed V and J ends, which lost 0 bases and 2 bases, there was a span of 8 bases.

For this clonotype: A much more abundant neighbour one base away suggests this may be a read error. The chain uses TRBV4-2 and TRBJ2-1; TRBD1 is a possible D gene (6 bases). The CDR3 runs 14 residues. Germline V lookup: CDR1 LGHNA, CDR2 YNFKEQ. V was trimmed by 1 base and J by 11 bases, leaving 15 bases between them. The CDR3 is CASSQGQDVNKQFF. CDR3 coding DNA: TGTGCCAGCAGCCAAGGACAGGATGTAAATAAGCAGTTCTTC.

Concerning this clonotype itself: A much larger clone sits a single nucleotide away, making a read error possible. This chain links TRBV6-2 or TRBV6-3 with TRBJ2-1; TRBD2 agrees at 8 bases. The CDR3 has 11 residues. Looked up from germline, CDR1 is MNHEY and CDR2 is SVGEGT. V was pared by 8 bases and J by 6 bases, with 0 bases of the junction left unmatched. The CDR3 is CASGLANEQFF. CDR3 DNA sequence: TGTGCCAGCGGACTAGCCAATGAGCAGTTCTTC.

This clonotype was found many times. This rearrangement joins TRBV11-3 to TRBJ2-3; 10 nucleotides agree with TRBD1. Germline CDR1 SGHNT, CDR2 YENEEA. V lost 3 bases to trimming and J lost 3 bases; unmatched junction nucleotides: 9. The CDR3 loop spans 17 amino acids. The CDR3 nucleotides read TGTGCCAGCAGCTTGGGACAGGGGATAGAGGCGACAGATACGCAGTATTTT. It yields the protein CASSLGQGIEATDTQYF. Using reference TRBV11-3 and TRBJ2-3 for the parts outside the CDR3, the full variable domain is EAGVVQSPRYKIIEKKQPVAFWCNPISGHNTLYWYLQNLGQGPELLIRYENEEAVDDSQLPKDRFSAERLKGVDSTLKIQPAELGDSAVYLCASSLGQGIEATDTQYFGPGTRLTVL.

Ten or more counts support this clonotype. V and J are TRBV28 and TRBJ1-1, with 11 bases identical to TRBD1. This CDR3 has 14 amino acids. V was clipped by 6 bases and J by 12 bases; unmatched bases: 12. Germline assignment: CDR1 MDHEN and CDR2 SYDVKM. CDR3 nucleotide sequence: TGTGCCAGCAGACAACGGACAGGGGGCGCGGTAACTTTCTTT. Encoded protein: CASRQRTGGAVTFF.

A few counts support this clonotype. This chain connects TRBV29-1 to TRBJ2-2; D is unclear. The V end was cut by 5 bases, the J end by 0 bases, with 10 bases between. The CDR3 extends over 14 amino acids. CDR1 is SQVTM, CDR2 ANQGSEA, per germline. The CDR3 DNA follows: TGCAGCGTTCGTGTCAACGCGAACACCGGGGAGCTGTTTTTT. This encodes CSVRVNANTGELFF.

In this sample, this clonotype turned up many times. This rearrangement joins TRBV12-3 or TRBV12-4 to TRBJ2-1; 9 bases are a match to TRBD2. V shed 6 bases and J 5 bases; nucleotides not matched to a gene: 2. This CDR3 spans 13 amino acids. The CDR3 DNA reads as TGTGCCAGCAGGTCTAGCGGGGACAATGAGCAGTTCTTC. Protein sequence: CASRSSGDNEQFF.

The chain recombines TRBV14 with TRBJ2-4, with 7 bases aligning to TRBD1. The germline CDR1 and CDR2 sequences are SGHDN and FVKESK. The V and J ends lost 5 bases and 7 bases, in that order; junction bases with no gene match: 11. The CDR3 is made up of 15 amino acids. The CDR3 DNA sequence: TGTGCCAGCAGCGAATCGACGACAGGGTGGAACATTCAGTACTTC. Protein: CASSESTTGWNIQYF.

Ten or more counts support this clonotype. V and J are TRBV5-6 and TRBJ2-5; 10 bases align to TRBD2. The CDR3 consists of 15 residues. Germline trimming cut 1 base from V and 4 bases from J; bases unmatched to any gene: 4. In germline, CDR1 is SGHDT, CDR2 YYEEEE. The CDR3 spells CASSLLAGGSETQYF. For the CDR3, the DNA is TGTGCCAGCAGCTTGTTAGCGGGAGGCTCAGAGACCCAGTACTTC.

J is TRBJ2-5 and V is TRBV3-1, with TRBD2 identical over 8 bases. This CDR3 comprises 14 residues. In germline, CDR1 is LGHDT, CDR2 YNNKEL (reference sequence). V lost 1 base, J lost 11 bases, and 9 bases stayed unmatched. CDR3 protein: CASSQVRRGAVQYF. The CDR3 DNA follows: TGTGCCAGCAGCCAAGTGCGGCGGGGGGCGGTTCAGTACTTC.

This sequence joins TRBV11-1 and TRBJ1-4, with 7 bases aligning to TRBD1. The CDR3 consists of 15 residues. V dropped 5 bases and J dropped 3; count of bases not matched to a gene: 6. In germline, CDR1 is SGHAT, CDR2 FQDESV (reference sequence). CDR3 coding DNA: TGTGCCAGCAGCCCAAGACAGGGCTCTAATGAAAAACTGTTTTTT. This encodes CASSPRQGSNEKLFF.

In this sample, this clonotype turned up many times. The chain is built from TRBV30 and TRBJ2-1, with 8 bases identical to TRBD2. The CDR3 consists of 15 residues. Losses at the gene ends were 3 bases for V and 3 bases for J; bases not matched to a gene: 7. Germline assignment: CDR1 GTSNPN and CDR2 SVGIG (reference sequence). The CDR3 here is CAWSSLAGIYNEQFF. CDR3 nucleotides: TGTGCCTGGAGCTCCTTAGCGGGAATCTACAATGAGCAGTTCTTC.

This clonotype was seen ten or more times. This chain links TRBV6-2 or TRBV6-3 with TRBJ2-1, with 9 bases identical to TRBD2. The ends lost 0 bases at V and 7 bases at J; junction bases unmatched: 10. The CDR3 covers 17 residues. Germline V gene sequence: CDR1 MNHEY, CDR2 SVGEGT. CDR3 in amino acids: CASSYSISGSPTNEQFF. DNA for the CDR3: TGTGCCAGCAGTTACTCGATTAGCGGGAGCCCGACTAATGAGCAGTTCTTC.

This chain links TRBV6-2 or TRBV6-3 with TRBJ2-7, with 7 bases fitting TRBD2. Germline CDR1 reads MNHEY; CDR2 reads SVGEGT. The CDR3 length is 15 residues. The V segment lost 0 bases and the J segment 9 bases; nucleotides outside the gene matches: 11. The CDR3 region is CASSYSGGSGRRQYF. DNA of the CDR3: TGTGCCAGCAGTTACTCCGGCGGGAGCGGCCGTCGGCAGTACTTC.

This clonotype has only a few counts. The CDR3 here is CASIRDSGTPPKGEQYF. The CDR3 DNA reads TGTGCCAGCATTCGGGACTCCGGGACTCCTCCTAAAGGCGAGCAGTACTTC. The chain uses TRBV6-1 and TRBJ2-7; perhaps TRBD2 as D (6 bases). The length of the CDR3 is 17 residues. Trimming took 7 bases from V and 6 from J, leaving 28 bases between them. Germline CDR1 is MNHNS and CDR2 is SASEGT.

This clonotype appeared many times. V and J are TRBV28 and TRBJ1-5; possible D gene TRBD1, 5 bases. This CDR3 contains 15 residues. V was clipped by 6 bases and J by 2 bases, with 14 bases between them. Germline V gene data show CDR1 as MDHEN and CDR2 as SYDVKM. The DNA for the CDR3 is TGTGCCAGCAGGCACCAGGTGGGGGGCAATCAGCCCCAGCATTTT. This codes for CASRHQVGGNQPQHF.

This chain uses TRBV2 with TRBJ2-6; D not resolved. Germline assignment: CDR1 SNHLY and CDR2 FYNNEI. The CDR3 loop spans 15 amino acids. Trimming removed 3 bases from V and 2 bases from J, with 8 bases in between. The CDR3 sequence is CASSELGTGANVLTF. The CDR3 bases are TGTGCCAGCAGTGAGTTAGGGACTGGGGCCAACGTCCTGACTTTC.

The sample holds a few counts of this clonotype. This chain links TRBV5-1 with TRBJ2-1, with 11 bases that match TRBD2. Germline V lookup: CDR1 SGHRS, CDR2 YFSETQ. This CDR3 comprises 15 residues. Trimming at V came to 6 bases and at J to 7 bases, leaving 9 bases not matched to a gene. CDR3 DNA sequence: TGCGCCAGCAACAAACTAGCGGGAGAAATTAATGAGCAGTTCTTC. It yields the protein CASNKLAGEINEQFF.

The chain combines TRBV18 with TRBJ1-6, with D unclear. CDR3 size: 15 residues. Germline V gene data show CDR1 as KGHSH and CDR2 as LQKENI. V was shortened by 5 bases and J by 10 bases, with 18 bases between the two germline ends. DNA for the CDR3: TGTGCCAGCTCAAACGGGCCTCACCTAGACTCACCCCTCCACTTT. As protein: CASSNGPHLDSPLHF.